A selection of T cell receptor beta chains follows, all from one sample in a study of OX40 agonist ivuxolimab in advanced cancers. Sequenced by immunoSEQ multiplex PCR; TCRdb stores in-frame clones only, minus some. The sample has about 32,000 clones, around 84% seen once. The source material was CD4+ or CD8+ T cells sorted from blood, sampled in a trial of the OX40 agonist ivuxolimab. The receptors derive from an adult with an advanced solid tumor such as melanoma, head and neck, liver or kidney cancer. CDR3s include the opening cysteine and the closing phenylalanine or tryptophan. The D gene is left open where the match is weak. Some rows have no size entry. The others give once, few or many, or a class for an expanded clone.

j_call: TRBJ2-7; v_call: TRBV5-4; d_call: -; clone_size: -; cdr3_nt: TGTGCCAGCAGCCGCGAGGGGACGTTCTACGAGCAGTACTTC; cdr3_aa: CASSREGTFYEQYF
j_call: TRBJ1-2; v_call: TRBV9; d_call: -; clone_size: -; cdr3_nt: TGTGCCAGCAGCGTAGGTTGGGCCGCCTCTTATGGCTACACCTTC; cdr3_aa: CASSVGWAASYGYTF
j_call: TRBJ1-2; v_call: TRBV29-1; d_call: -; clone_size: -; cdr3_nt: TGCAGCGTTGAAGACGAGGACAGATATAACTATGGCTACACCTTC; cdr3_aa: CSVEDEDRYNYGYTF
j_call: TRBJ1-1; v_call: TRBV9; d_call: TRBD1; clone_size: -; cdr3_nt: TGTGCCAGCAGCGTAGCCCGGGACAGTTTGATTACTTCGGAGAACACTGAAGCTTTCTTT; cdr3_aa: CASSVARDSLITSENTEAFF
j_call: TRBJ1-3; v_call: TRBV7-9; d_call: -; clone_size: -; cdr3_nt: TGTGCCAGCAGCTTAGGAGGGGGTGGAAACACCATATATTTT; cdr3_aa: CASSLGGGGNTIYF
j_call: TRBJ2-7; v_call: TRBV11-2; d_call: -; clone_size: -; cdr3_nt: TGTGCCAGCAGCTTCGGAGCCTACGAGCAGTACTTC; cdr3_aa: CASSFGAYEQYF
j_call: TRBJ1-5; v_call: TRBV19; d_call: -; clone_size: once; cdr3_nt: TGTGCCAGTAGTATATGGGGCAGGAGCAATCAGCCCCAGCATTTT; cdr3_aa: CASSIWGRSNQPQHF
j_call: TRBJ1-4; v_call: TRBV28; d_call: TRBD1; clone_size: -; cdr3_nt: TGTGCCAGCAGTTTACGCGACAGGGACACTGAAAAACTGTTTTTT; cdr3_aa: CASSLRDRDTEKLFF
j_call: TRBJ1-1; v_call: TRBV9; d_call: -; clone_size: -; cdr3_nt: TGTGCCAGCAGCCCAAGTTATCGCGTAAACACTGAAGCTTTCTTT; cdr3_aa: CASSPSYRVNTEAFF
j_call: TRBJ2-7; v_call: TRBV4-1; d_call: -; clone_size: -; cdr3_nt: TGCGCCAGCAGCCAAGGGAGCAGCACCTACGAGCAGTACTTC; cdr3_aa: CASSQGSSTYEQYF
j_call: TRBJ2-3; v_call: TRBV5-1; d_call: -; clone_size: -; cdr3_nt: TGCGCCAGCAATACCGGGGATACGCAGTATTTT; cdr3_aa: CASNTGDTQYF
j_call: TRBJ1-1; v_call: TRBV5-6; d_call: -; clone_size: -; cdr3_nt: TGTGCCAGCAGCCTAGGGGTGGCCAGCACTGAAGCTTTCTTT; cdr3_aa: CASSLGVASTEAFF
j_call: TRBJ2-3; v_call: TRBV7-8; d_call: TRBD2; clone_size: -; cdr3_nt: TGTGCCAGCAGCTTAGCGTGGGATAGCGGGGGGCCGGAGGGGCAGTATTTT; cdr3_aa: CASSLAWDSGGPEGQYF
j_call: TRBJ2-1; v_call: TRBV27; d_call: TRBD2; clone_size: -; cdr3_nt: TGTGCCAGCCTTAGACGACTAGCGGATTACAATGAGCAGTTCTTC; cdr3_aa: CASLRRLADYNEQFF
j_call: TRBJ2-1; v_call: TRBV6-1; d_call: -; clone_size: -; cdr3_nt: TGTGCCAGCACTAGTGCGGCGACTAGCTACAATGAGCAGTTCTTC; cdr3_aa: CASTSAATSYNEQFF
j_call: TRBJ2-3; v_call: TRBV7-2; d_call: -; clone_size: -; cdr3_nt: TGTGCCAGCAGCTCCAGGGTCAGCACAGATACGCAGTATTTT; cdr3_aa: CASSSRVSTDTQYF
j_call: TRBJ1-3; v_call: TRBV28; d_call: -; clone_size: few; cdr3_nt: TGTGCCAGCAGTCCAGGGAGTTACGGAAACACCATATATTTT; cdr3_aa: CASSPGSYGNTIYF
j_call: TRBJ2-7; v_call: TRBV28; d_call: -; clone_size: -; cdr3_nt: TGTGCCAGCAGTTTGGCGGGGGCGCAGTACGAGCAGTACTTC; cdr3_aa: CASSLAGAQYEQYF
j_call: TRBJ2-7; v_call: TRBV20-1; d_call: -; clone_size: -; cdr3_nt: TGCAGTGCCAAAGAGAACCTGCAGTACTTC; cdr3_aa: CSAKENLQYF
j_call: TRBJ2-7; v_call: TRBV5-6; d_call: -; clone_size: medium-sized; cdr3_nt: TGTGCCAGCACCTTCTCCGACAGGAGCTCCTACGAGCAGTACTTC; cdr3_aa: CASTFSDRSSYEQYF
j_call: TRBJ1-1; v_call: TRBV19; d_call: TRBD1; clone_size: -; cdr3_nt: TGTGCCAGTAGGGGACAGCCTGAAGCTTTCTTT; cdr3_aa: CASRGQPEAFF
j_call: TRBJ2-7; v_call: TRBV27; d_call: -; clone_size: -; cdr3_nt: TGTGCCAGCGGGACCGGGGCTTTCTACGAGCAGTACTTC; cdr3_aa: CASGTGAFYEQYF
j_call: TRBJ1-5; v_call: TRBV19; d_call: -; clone_size: -; cdr3_nt: TGTGCCAGTAGTATAGTAAGGAGGGGCGAACAGCCCCAGCATTTT; cdr3_aa: CASSIVRRGEQPQHF
j_call: TRBJ2-1; v_call: TRBV19; d_call: -; clone_size: -; cdr3_nt: TGTGCCAGTAGTTTCGCAGGGTTTGGTGAGCAGTTCTTC; cdr3_aa: CASSFAGFGEQFF
j_call: TRBJ2-7; v_call: TRBV5-5; d_call: TRBD1; clone_size: -; cdr3_nt: TGTGCCAGCAGCTTTGGGGACAGCCCCTACGAGCAGTACTTC; cdr3_aa: CASSFGDSPYEQYF
j_call: TRBJ2-1; v_call: TRBV2; d_call: -; clone_size: -; cdr3_nt: TGTGCCAGCAGTGAAGGTCGGACCATAGGGAATGAGCAGTTCTTC; cdr3_aa: CASSEGRTIGNEQFF